This TCR beta chain was found in a study of human versus mouse CDR3 diversity and MHC coevolution. Cells were CD45RO-negative CD62L-positive naive CD4 T cells sorted from PBMCs. Profiling relied on immunoSEQ multiplex PCR, and the TCRdb table lists in-frame clones only, not all of them. The repertoire holds about 77,000 clones, with roughly 90% as singletons. Trimming cost V 2 bases and J 1 base, with 11 bases left between them. Germline V gene sequence: CDR1 SEHNR, CDR2 FQNEAQ (reference sequence). The CDR3 loop spans 15 amino acids. The clonotype originates from a person between 25 and 70 years old in good health. This chain links TRBV7-9 with TRBJ1-1, with D possibly matching TRBD1 (5 bases). The sequenced sample consisted of naive CD4+ T cells from blood. The subset: CD45RO-negative CD62L-positive naive CD4 T cells. CDR3 loop: CASSLLRGGNTEAFF. CDR3 in DNA: TGTGCCAGCAGCTTACTTAGGGGTGGGAACACTGAAGCTTTCTTT.